The 31 T cell receptor beta chains in this list originate from one sample, sequenced in a study of blood T cell repertoires in COVID-19. Some clones are missing from TCRdb's copy, which holds only in-frame ones; the method was immunoSEQ multiplex PCR. The sample records tens of thousands of clones, roughly four fifths being singletons. Sequenced sample: peripheral blood. The receptors come from a human donor in a cohort sampled during active COVID-19.

The J gene is TRBJ2-2, the V gene TRBV12-3 or TRBV12-4, with TRBD1 matching over 8 bases. The CDR3 has 13 residues. The trim removed 5 bases at V and 8 bases at J, leaving 4 bases unmatched. The chain's CDR3 is CASSPDRGGELFF. The CDR3, as DNA: TGTGCCAGCAGTCCCGACAGGGGAGGGGAGCTGTTTTTT.

The rearrangement links TRBV29-1 to TRBJ2-3; D is undetermined. The CDR3 totals 12 residues. CDR1 is SQVTM and CDR2 is ANQGSEA in the germline V gene. Deletions cut 4 bases from V and 1 base from J, with 6 bases between. The CDR3 sequence is CSVVEGTDTQYF. CDR3 nucleotide sequence: TGCAGCGTTGTTGAGGGCACAGATACGCAGTATTTT.

The chain links TRBV6-5 to TRBJ1-2; tentative D call: TRBD1 (6 bases). Trimming took 6 bases from V and 6 from J, leaving 17 bases between them. The length of the CDR3 is 14 residues. The V gene's germline CDR1 is MNHEY and CDR2 SVGAGI. Written as DNA, the CDR3 is TGTGCCAGCAGGCGGGGGCAGCTAGGGGATGGCTACACCTTC. Its translation is CASRRGQLGDGYTF.

This chain connects TRBV5-3 to TRBJ1-1; TRBD1 aligns across 10 bases. TRBV5-3 belongs to the ORF category, with a function that is uncertain. Trimming at V came to 0 bases and at J to 6 bases, leaving 5 bases not matched to a gene. There are 15 residues in the CDR3. Here the CDR3 reads CARSLGVDRGPEAFF. DNA of the CDR3: TGTGCCAGAAGCTTGGGGGTTGACAGGGGGCCTGAAGCTTTCTTT.

This chain uses TRBV5-3 with TRBJ1-6, with D unclear. TRBV5-3 is assigned to the ORF class and has an uncertain function. The ends were cut back, 7 bases at V and 9 bases at J, with 5 bases in the middle. This CDR3 region has 10 residues. The CDR3 DNA sequence: TGTGCCAGATGGGCTTCACCCCTCCACTTT. Translation gives CARWASPLHF.

The J gene is TRBJ1-2, the V gene TRBV5-4, with D tentatively TRBD1 (6 bases). Germline CDR1 SGHNT, CDR2 YYREEE (reference sequence). The CDR3 sequence is 13 residues long. Deletions cut 6 bases from V and 7 bases from J, with 16 bases between. The CDR3 is CASTPPGGLGYTF. CDR3 DNA: TGTGCCAGCACTCCTCCGGGGGGCCTTGGCTACACCTTC.

The sample holds one count of this clone. The CDR3 region is CASSFDKATQYF. In DNA form, the CDR3 reads TGTGCCAGCAGCTTTGACAAAGCGACCCAGTACTTC. V and J are TRBV7-9 and TRBJ2-5; no reliable D call. V lost 3 bases to trimming and J lost 7 bases, with 9 bases between them. CDR1 SEHNR and CDR2 FQNEAQ come from the germline V gene (reference sequence). CDR3 length equals 12 residues.

This clone was seen only a few times. The chain uses TRBV3-1 (or the pseudogene TRBV3-2) and TRBJ2-7; 12 bases map to TRBD2. Germline lookup yields CDR1 LGHDT and CDR2 YNNKEL (reference sequence). CDR3 length equals 14 residues. Trimming removed 7 bases from V and 4 bases from J; junction bases left unmatched: 5. In nucleotides, the CDR3 is TGTGCCAGCACCCTAGCGGGGGGGCTGTACGAGCAGTACTTC. This gives the protein CASTLAGGLYEQYF.

The gene calls are TRBV11-2 and TRBJ1-2; D remains ambiguous. The germline gives CDR1 SGHAT, CDR2 FQNNGV. The CDR3 has 14 residues. V was trimmed by 4 bases and J by 6 bases, leaving 15 bases between them. CDR3 in DNA: TGTGCCAGCAGCTATAACGAGGAGGACGATGGCTACACCTTC. Amino acids: CASSYNEEDDGYTF.

This clone was detected only once. J is TRBJ1-6 and V is TRBV19; a possible D gene is TRBD1 (5 bases). The V end was cut by 5 bases, the J end by 7 bases, with 15 bases between. Germline lookup yields CDR1 LNHDA and CDR2 SQIVND (reference sequence). This CDR3 contains 15 residues. Written as DNA, the CDR3 is TGTGCCAGTAGTCGACAGCAAGATACAAATTCACCCCTCCACTTT. This encodes CASSRQQDTNSPLHF.

In this sample, this clone turned up a few times. The chain combines TRBV9 with TRBJ1-6; no definite D call. The germline gives CDR1 SGDLS, CDR2 YYNGEE. There are 13 residues in the CDR3. Trimming cost V 0 bases and J 9 bases, with 7 bases left between them. The CDR3 spells CASSVETASPLHF. In nucleotides, the CDR3 is TGTGCCAGCAGCGTAGAAACAGCTTCACCCCTCCACTTT.

The DNA of the CDR3 is TGTGCCAGCAGCAAGACTAGCGGGGGGCCCCTCTTAACCTACGAGCAGTACTTC. Protein sequence: CASSKTSGGPLLTYEQYF. The chain joins TRBV21-1 to TRBJ2-7; the table's D call of TRBD2 was not tested on the DNA. TRBV21-1 is shown as a pseudogene. This CDR3 has 18 residues.

This chain links TRBV7-9 with TRBJ2-3; perhaps TRBD1 as D (6 bases). The V end lost 7 bases, the J end lost 0 bases, and 17 bases lay between the germline ends. Germline V gives CDR1 SEHNR, CDR2 FQNEAQ (reference sequence). The CDR3 runs to 16 residues. The CDR3 loop reads CASTPQGRSSTDTQYF. The CDR3 DNA reads TGTGCCAGCACCCCCCAGGGGCGATCTAGCACAGATACGCAGTATTTT.

The rearrangement joins TRBV21-1 to TRBJ2-7; TRBD2, as called in the table, went unchecked against the DNA. TRBV21-1 is an annotated pseudogene. The CDR3 sequence is 17 residues long. CDR3 nucleotide sequence: TGTGCCAGCAGCAAACGGGTGCCAGCGGGGCAAGCCTACGAGCAGTACTTC. This gives the protein CASSKRVPAGQAYEQYF.

This chain joins TRBV6-5 and TRBJ1-1; D gene ambiguous. The V and J ends lost 0 bases and 10 bases respectively, with 12 bases between them. The CDR3 totals 13 residues. Germline assignment: CDR1 MNHEY and CDR2 SVGAGI. The DNA for the CDR3 is TGTGCCAGCAGTTACTCCGAGGGTCGCAGAGCTTTCTTT. It yields the protein CASSYSEGRRAFF.

CDR3 in amino acids: CASSLGLPGGLETQYF. The CDR3 bases are TGTGCCAGCAGCTTAGGCCTCCCGGGGGGCCTAGAGACCCAGTACTTC. The chain carries TRBV11-3 and TRBJ2-5; a possible D gene is TRBD2 (7 bases). CDR3 length equals 16 residues. The V and J ends lost 1 base and 4 bases respectively, with 16 bases between them. The germline CDR1 and CDR2 sequences are SGHNT and YENEEA.

This clone is a singleton in its sample. The V and J genes are TRBV5-1 and TRBJ1-4; TRBD1 matches 9 bases. Trimming took 4 bases from V and 8 from J; bases not matched to a gene: 6. The length of the CDR3 is 14 residues. From germline, CDR1 is SGHRS and CDR2 YFSETQ. The CDR3 region is CASSPGTGREKLFF. The CDR3, as DNA: TGCGCCAGCAGCCCTGGGACAGGGAGGGAAAAACTGTTTTTT.

The V gene is TRBV28, the J gene TRBJ1-2, with D tentatively TRBD1 (6 bases). CDR1 is MDHEN and CDR2 is SYDVKM in the germline V gene. Trimming took off 6 bases at V and 7 bases at J, with 15 bases between the two ends. The CDR3 length is 13 residues. The CDR3 region has the DNA TGTGCCAGCAGCCCTCCTACAGGGTTTGGCTACACCTTC. Protein product: CASSPPTGFGYTF.

This chain connects TRBV6-6 to TRBJ1-2; 9 bases map to TRBD1. The germline V gene has CDR1 MNHNY and CDR2 SVGAGI (reference sequence). Trimming cost V 5 bases and J 2 bases; bases outside gene matches: 12. The CDR3 length is 17 residues. The CDR3 region is CASSQPVGTGTNYGYTF. The CDR3 DNA reads as TGTGCCAGCAGTCAACCAGTCGGGACAGGGACCAACTATGGCTACACCTTC.

V and J are TRBV6-6 and TRBJ2-7; D unresolved. The germline V gene encodes CDR1 MNHNY and CDR2 SVGAGI (reference sequence). Trimming left V 1 base short and J 0 bases short, with 10 bases between. This CDR3 is 15 amino acids long. CDR3 loop: CASSYFPESSYEQYF. The CDR3 region has the DNA TGTGCCAGCAGTTACTTTCCCGAGTCCTCCTACGAGCAGTACTTC.

V is TRBV2 and J is TRBJ2-3; possibly TRBD1 for D (6 bases). The CDR3 spans 20 residues. V was pared by 0 bases and J by 1 base, with 23 bases between. Germline V CDR1 and CDR2: SNHLY, FYNNEI. CDR3 DNA sequence: TGTGCCAGCAGTGAAGCGCTTCGTGTGGGGGCCCGAGGGGGCACAGATACGCAGTATTTT. This gives the protein CASSEALRVGARGGTDTQYF.

The chain links TRBV6-6 to TRBJ2-2, with D maybe TRBD1 (6 bases). Trimming left V 9 bases short and J 4 bases short, with 15 bases between. CDR1 is MNHNY and CDR2 is SVGAGI in the germline V gene (reference sequence). The CDR3 has 14 amino acids. CDR3 protein: CASLRGGGTGELFF. The CDR3 DNA sequence: TGTGCCAGTCTCCGAGGGGGTGGCACCGGGGAGCTGTTTTTT.

The chain carries TRBV11-2 and TRBJ1-2; 8 bases are a match to TRBD1. Germline V CDR1 and CDR2: SGHAT, FQNNGV. Trimming removed 5 bases from V and 4 bases from J; junction bases left unmatched: 9. The CDR3 covers 15 residues. The CDR3 region is CASSATGAVLYGYTF. The DNA of the CDR3 is TGTGCCAGCAGCGCGACAGGGGCGGTCCTCTATGGCTACACCTTC.

The chain joins TRBV9 to TRBJ2-3; the D gene is possibly TRBD1 (6 bases). The V gene's germline CDR1 is SGDLS and CDR2 YYNGEE. Trimming removed 0 bases at V and 4 bases at J, with 18 bases between. This CDR3 is built from 17 residues. CDR3 protein: CASSVGSLYRAPDTQYF. The CDR3 DNA follows: TGTGCCAGCAGCGTAGGATCCCTATACAGGGCCCCAGATACGCAGTATTTT.

This clone has only one observation. The CDR3 DNA is TGTGCCAGCTCACCAGTTAGCCGGAACTATGGCTACACCTTC. Its protein is CASSPVSRNYGYTF. The rearrangement uses TRBV18 and TRBJ1-2; D is undetermined. The CDR3 totals 14 residues. Looked up from germline, CDR1 is KGHSH and CDR2 is LQKENI. V was clipped by 2 bases and J by 2 bases, with 9 bases between them. The whole variable domain, filled in from reference TRBV18 and TRBJ1-2, reads NAGVMQNPRHLVRRRGQEARLRCSPMKGHSHVYWYRQLPEEGLKFMVYLQKENIIDESGMPKERFSAEFPKEGPSILRIQQVVRGDSAAYFCASSPVSRNYGYTFGSGTRLTVV.

There are a few counts of this clone. The CDR3 coding sequence is TGTGCCAGCTCACCACCACAGGGCCGCTCTGGAAACACCATATATTTT. This gives the protein CASSPPQGRSGNTIYF. The chain joins TRBV18 to TRBJ1-3; weak D call: TRBD1 (6 bases). The CDR3 loop spans 16 amino acids. Germline V gene sequence: CDR1 KGHSH, CDR2 LQKENI. Deletions cut 0 bases from V and 0 bases from J, with 9 bases between.

The rearrangement uses TRBV13 and TRBJ2-1, with 12 bases fitting TRBD2. CDR1 is PRHDT, CDR2 FYEKMQ, per germline (reference sequence). The CDR3 is 15 residues long. After removal of 2 bases from V and 12 bases from J, the junction contained 8 bases not matched to a gene. The CDR3 bases are TGTGCCAGCAGCTTATCACTAGCGGGGGGCGAAGGGCAGTTCTTC. Protein product: CASSLSLAGGEGQFF.

The rearrangement joins TRBV6-6 to TRBJ1-1; the match to TRBD1 covers 8 bases. The CDR3 contains 15 residues. Germline assignment: CDR1 MNHNY and CDR2 SVGAGI (reference sequence). V shed 5 bases and J 4 bases; nucleotides not matched to a gene: 9. CDR3 bases: TGTGCCAGCAGTCAAAGACAGGGGTTACCCACTGAAGCTTTCTTT. It specifies CASSQRQGLPTEAFF.

This chain connects TRBV18 to TRBJ2-1, with 8 bases matching TRBD2. V shed 4 bases and J 2 bases; nucleotides not matched to a gene: 7. The CDR3 runs 16 residues. The germline gives CDR1 KGHSH, CDR2 LQKENI. The CDR3 is CASSLSPGGAYNEQFF. The DNA of the CDR3 is TGTGCCAGCTCACTATCCCCCGGGGGGGCCTACAATGAGCAGTTCTTC. Drawing the rest from reference TRBV18 and TRBJ2-1, the complete variable domain is NAGVMQNPRHLVRRRGQEARLRCSPMKGHSHVYWYRQLPEEGLKFMVYLQKENIIDESGMPKERFSAEFPKEGPSILRIQQVVRGDSAAYFCASSLSPGGAYNEQFFGPGTRLTVL.

This chain connects TRBV14 to TRBJ2-7, with a tentative D call TRBD1 (6 bases). Looked up from germline, CDR1 is SGHDN and CDR2 is FVKESK. The CDR3 runs 17 residues. V was shortened by 1 base and J by 3 bases, with 19 bases between the two germline ends. CDR3 in amino acids: CASSQAQTGFVVYEQYF. The CDR3 bases are TGTGCCAGCAGCCAAGCGCAAACAGGGTTTGTCGTCTACGAGCAGTACTTC.

This clone was recorded a few times. This chain uses TRBV5-4 with TRBJ2-7; 7 bases agree with TRBD1. Looked up from germline, CDR1 is SGHNT and CDR2 is YYREEE (reference sequence). The CDR3 runs to 15 residues. V lost 3 bases to trimming and J lost 2 bases; unmatched junction nucleotides: 8. CDR3 nucleotide sequence: TGTGCCAGCAGCTCGAGGGGGCAATTAACCTACGAGCAGTACTTC. It yields the protein CASSSRGQLTYEQYF. The entire variable domain, with the rest obtained from reference TRBV5-4 and TRBJ2-7, is as follows: ETGVTQSPTHLIKTRGQQVTLRCSSQSGHNTVSWYQQALGQGPQFIFQYYREEENGRGNFPPRFSGLQFPNYSSELNVNALELDDSALYLCASSSRGQLTYEQYFGPGTRLTVT.